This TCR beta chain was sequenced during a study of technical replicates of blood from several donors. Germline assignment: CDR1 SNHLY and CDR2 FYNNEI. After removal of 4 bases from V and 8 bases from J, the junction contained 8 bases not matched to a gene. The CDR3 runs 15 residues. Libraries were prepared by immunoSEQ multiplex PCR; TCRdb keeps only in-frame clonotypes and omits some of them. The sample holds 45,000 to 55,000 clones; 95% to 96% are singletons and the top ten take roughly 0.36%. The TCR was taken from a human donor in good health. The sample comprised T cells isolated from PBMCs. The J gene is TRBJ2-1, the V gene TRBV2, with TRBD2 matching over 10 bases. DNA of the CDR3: TGTGCCAGCAGTGTTCCTAGCGGGAGTATCGATGAGCAGTTCTTC. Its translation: CASSVPSGSIDEQFF.